This T cell receptor beta chain derives from a study of identical twins. Study results and caveats: Out-of-frame alpha sequences that twins shared showed excess low generation probability.

As concerns this clonotype: What it binds is not known.

From the 5' RACE reads, TCRdb called clonotypes with MiXCR, one entry per CDR3 protein. The sample contains nearly 650,000 distinct CDR3 sequences, just over 7% of which appear only once. The germline V gene has CDR1 LGHNA and CDR2 YNFKEQ. The CDR3 is made up of 12 amino acids. The V end lost 4 bases, the J end lost 7 bases, and 11 bases lay between the germline ends. The same sample was also used in a study of yellow fever vaccine responses in identical twins.

Material for sequencing was PBMCs. The chain recombines TRBV4-2 with TRBJ2-7; D not certain. This clonotype was obtained from a woman under 30 in good health. The CDR3 coding sequence is TGTGCCAGCAGCCCCGGGCCAGATGAGCAGTACTTC. This translates into CASSPGPDEQYF.